This paragraph reports one TCR beta chain. Germline values: CDR1 MNHNY, CDR2 SVGAGI (reference sequence). This CDR3 spans 16 amino acids. Trimming pared 4 bases from V and 0 bases from J, leaving 16 bases between. The source of the sample is a study of regulatory T cells. Primers: 52 TRBV forward and 13 TRBJ reverse. The protocol was immunoSEQ multiplex PCR, while the TCRdb copy is restricted to in-frame clones and leaves out a portion. Here the sample spans some 17,000 clones, about 92% being singletons. Sequencing input: CD8+ T cells sorted from blood. The clonotype was recovered from a person under 35 with CD3G deficiency. V is TRBV6-6 and J is TRBJ2-7, with a tentative D call TRBD1 (5 bases). The CDR3 sequence is CASSSLTEISSYEQYF. The CDR3 DNA follows: TGTGCCAGCAGTTCCCTGACAGAGATTAGCTCCTACGAGCAGTACTTC.